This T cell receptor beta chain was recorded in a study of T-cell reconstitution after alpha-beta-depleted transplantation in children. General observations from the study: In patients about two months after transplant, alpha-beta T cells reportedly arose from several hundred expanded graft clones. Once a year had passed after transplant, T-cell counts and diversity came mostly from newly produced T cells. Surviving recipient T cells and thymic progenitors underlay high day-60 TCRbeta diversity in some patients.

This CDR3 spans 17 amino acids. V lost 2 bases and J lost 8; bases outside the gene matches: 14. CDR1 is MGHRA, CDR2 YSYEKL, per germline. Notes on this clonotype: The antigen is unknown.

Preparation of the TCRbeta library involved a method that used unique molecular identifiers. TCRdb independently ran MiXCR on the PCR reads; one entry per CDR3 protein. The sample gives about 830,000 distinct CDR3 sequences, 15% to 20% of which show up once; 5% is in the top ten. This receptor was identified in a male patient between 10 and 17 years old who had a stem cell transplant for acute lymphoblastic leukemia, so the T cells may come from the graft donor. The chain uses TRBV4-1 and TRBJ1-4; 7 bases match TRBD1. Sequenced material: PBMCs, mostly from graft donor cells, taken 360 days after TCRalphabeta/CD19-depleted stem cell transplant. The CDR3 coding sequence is TGCGCCAGCAGCCAAAATAAACTAGGGGGCAGGAACGAAAAACTGTTTTTT. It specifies CASSQNKLGGRNEKLFF.